This T cell receptor beta chain is from a study of somatic mutations in cytotoxic T cells in rheumatoid arthritis. Study overall: Each patient's diagnosis was followed right away by a blood draw (around 30 ml EDTA), before any treatment.

Here immunoSEQ multiplex PCR was the method, and the copy in TCRdb shows in-frame clones only, minus some. Of roughly 14,000 clones listed, about 90% were seen once; the top ten hold roughly 18%. Concerning this clone: Antigen unknown.

General study findings and limits: Only rheumatoid arthritis patients, not healthy controls, showed CD8+ clonality increasing with age. Rheumatoid arthritis patients were compared with age-matched healthy controls, and their CD8+ T-cell clonality did not differ significantly. Nobody knew which antigens the expanded CD8+ clones targeted.

The source material was CD4+ T cells sorted from blood. The sequence derives from a man aged 65 to 79 with rheumatoid arthritis.

CDR3 region: CASSPIPHEKLFF. CDR3 nucleotides: TGTGCCAGCAGCCCAATCCCCCATGAAAAACTGTTTTTT. The chain links TRBV7-9 to TRBJ1-4; D call uncertain. The CDR3 loop spans 13 amino acids. Trimming pared 5 bases from V and 6 bases from J, leaving 10 bases between. Germline values: CDR1 SEHNR, CDR2 FQNEAQ (reference sequence). The variable domain in full, with the rest retrieved from reference TRBV7-9 and TRBJ1-4, is DTGVSQNPRHKITKRGQNVTFRCDPISEHNRLYWYRQTLGQGPEFLTYFQNEAQLEKSRLLSDRFSAERPKGSFSTLEIQRTEQGDSAMYLCASSPIPHEKLFFGSGTQLSVL.